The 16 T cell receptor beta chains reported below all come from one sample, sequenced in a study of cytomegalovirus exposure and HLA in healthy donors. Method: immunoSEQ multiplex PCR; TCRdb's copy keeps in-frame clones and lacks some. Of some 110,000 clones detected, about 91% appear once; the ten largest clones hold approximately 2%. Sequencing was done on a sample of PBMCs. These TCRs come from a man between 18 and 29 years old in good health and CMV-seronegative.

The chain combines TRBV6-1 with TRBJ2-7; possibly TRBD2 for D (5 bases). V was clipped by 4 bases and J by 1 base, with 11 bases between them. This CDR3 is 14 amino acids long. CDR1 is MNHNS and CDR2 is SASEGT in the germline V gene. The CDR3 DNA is TGTGCCAGCAGTGGAAGCGGAATTTCCTACGAGCAGTACTTC. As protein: CASSGSGISYEQYF.

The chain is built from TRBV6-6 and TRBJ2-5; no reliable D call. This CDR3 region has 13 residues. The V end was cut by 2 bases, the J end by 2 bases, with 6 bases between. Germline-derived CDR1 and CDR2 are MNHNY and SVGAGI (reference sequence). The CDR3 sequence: CASSYERQETQYF. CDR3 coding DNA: TGTGCCAGCAGTTACGAGCGACAAGAGACCCAGTACTTC.

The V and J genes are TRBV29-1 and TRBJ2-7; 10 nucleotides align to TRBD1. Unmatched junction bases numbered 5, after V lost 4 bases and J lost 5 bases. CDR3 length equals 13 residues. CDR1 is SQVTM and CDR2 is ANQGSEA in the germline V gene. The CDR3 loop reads CSVGDRGRNEQYF. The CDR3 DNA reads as TGCAGCGTTGGTGACAGGGGGCGGAACGAGCAGTACTTC.

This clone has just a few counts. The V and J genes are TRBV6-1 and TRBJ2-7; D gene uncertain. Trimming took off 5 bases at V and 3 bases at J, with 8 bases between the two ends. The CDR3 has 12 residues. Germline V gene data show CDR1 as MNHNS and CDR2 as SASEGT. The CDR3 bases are TGTGCCAGCAGTTCATCAATCTACGAGCAGTACTTC. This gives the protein CASSSSIYEQYF.

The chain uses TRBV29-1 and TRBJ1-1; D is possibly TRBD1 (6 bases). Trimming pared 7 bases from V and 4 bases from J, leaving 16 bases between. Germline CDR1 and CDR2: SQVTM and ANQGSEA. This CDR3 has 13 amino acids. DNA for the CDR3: TGCAGCGCGGAGGGGGGGCTGGGCACTGAAGCTTTCTTT. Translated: CSAEGGLGTEAFF.

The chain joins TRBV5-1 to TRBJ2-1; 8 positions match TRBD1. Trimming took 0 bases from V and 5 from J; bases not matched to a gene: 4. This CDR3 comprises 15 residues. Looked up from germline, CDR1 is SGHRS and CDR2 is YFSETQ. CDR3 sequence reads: CASSLGDRINNEQFF. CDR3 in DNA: TGCGCCAGCAGCTTGGGGGACAGGATTAACAATGAGCAGTTCTTC.

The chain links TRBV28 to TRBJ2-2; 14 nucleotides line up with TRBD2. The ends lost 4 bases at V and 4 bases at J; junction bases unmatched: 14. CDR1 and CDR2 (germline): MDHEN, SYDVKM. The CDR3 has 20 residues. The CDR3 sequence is CASSSTSGLAGASFTGELFF. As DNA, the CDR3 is TGTGCCAGCAGTTCCACTTCGGGACTAGCGGGGGCGTCTTTCACCGGGGAGCTGTTTTTT.

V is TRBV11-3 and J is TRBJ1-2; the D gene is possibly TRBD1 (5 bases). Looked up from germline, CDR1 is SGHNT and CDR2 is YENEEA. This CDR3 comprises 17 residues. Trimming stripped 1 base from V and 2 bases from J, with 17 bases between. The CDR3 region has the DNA TGTGCCAGCAGCTTAGGGGGGGACTTGGAGAGAAACTATGGCTACACCTTC. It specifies CASSLGGDLERNYGYTF.

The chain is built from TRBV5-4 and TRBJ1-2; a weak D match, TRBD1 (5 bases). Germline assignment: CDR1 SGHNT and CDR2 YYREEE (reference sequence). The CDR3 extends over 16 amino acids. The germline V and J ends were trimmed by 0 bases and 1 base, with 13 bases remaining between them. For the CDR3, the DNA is TGTGCCAGCAGCTTGGAGGCAGGGTCTGGTAACTATGGCTACACCTTC. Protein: CASSLEAGSGNYGYTF.

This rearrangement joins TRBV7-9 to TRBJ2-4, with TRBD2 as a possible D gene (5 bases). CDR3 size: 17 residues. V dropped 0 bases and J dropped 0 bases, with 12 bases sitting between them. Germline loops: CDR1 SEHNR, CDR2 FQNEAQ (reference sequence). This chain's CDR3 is CASSLAVGELAKNIQYF. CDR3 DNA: TGTGCCAGCAGCTTAGCGGTCGGGGAACTAGCCAAAAACATTCAGTACTTC.

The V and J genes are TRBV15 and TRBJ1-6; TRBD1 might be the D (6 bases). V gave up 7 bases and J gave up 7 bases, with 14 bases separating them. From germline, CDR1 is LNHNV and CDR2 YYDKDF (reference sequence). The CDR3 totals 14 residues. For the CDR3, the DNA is TGTGCCACCAAAATACAGGGATCGAATTCACCCCTCCACTTT. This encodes CATKIQGSNSPLHF.

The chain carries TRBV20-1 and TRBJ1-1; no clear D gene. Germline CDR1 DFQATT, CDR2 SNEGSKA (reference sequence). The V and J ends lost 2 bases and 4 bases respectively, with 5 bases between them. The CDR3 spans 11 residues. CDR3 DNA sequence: TGCAGTGCTAGATCGAGCACTGAAGCTTTCTTT. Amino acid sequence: CSARSSTEAFF.

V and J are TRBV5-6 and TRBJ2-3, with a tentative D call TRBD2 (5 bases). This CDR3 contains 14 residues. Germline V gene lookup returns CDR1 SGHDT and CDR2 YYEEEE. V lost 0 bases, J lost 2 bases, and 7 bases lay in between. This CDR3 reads CASSLAADTDTQYF. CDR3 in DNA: TGTGCCAGCAGCTTGGCAGCGGACACAGATACGCAGTATTTT.

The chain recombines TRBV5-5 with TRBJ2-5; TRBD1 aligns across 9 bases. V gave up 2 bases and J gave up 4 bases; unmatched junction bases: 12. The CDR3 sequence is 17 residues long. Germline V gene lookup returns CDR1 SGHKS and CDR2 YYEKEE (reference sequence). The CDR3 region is CASSFSRTGVIVETQYF. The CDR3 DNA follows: TGTGCCAGCAGCTTCAGCCGGACAGGGGTGATTGTAGAGACCCAGTACTTC.

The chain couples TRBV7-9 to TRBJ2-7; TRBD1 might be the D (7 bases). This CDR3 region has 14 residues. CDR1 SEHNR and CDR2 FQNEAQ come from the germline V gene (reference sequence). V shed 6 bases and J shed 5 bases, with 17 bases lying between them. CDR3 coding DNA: TGTGCCAGCAGAAATACAGGGGCTAGCGACGAGCAGTACTTC. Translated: CASRNTGASDEQYF.

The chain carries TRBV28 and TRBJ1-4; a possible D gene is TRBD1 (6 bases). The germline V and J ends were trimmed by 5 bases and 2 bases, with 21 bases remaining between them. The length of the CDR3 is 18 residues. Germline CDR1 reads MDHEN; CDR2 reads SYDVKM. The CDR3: CASSPIQGYLDTNEKLFF. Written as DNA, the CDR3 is TGTGCCAGCAGTCCCATACAGGGATATCTAGATACTAATGAAAAACTGTTTTTT.